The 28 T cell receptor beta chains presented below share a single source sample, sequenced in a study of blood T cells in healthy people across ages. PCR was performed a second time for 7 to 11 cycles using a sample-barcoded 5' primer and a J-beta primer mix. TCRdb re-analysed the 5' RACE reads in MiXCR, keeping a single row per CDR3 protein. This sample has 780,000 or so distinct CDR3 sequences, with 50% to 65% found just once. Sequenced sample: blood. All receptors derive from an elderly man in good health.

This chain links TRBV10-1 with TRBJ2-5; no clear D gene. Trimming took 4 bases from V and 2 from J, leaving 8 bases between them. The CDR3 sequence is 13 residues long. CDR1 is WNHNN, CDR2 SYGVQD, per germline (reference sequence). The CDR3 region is CASSVSSQETQYF. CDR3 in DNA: TGCGCCAGCAGTGTAAGCTCACAAGAGACCCAGTACTTC.

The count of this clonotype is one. The CDR3 DNA reads as TGCAGCGTTCTACTTGGACAGGGGGTGTACGAGCAGTACTTC. This codes for CSVLLGQGVYEQYF. This chain joins TRBV29-1 and TRBJ2-5; 10 nucleotides line up with TRBD1. TRBJ2-7 explains the end of the DNA better; the J call may be wrong. Per the germline V gene, CDR1 is SQVTM and CDR2 is ANQGSEA. The CDR3 loop spans 14 amino acids.

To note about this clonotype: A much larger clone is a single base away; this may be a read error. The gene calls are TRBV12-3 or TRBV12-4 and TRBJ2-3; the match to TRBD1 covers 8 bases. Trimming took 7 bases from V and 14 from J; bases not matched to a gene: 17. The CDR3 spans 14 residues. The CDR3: CASTPQGQGRDAYF. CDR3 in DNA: TGTGCCAGCACCCCCCAAGGACAGGGACGAGACGCGTATTTT.

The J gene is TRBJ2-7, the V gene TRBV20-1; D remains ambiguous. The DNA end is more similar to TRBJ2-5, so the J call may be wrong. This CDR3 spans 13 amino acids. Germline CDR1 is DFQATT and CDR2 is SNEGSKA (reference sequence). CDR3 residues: CSAKGPAPETQYF. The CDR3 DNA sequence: TGCAGTGCTAAAGGACCGGCCCCAGAGACCCAGTACTTC.

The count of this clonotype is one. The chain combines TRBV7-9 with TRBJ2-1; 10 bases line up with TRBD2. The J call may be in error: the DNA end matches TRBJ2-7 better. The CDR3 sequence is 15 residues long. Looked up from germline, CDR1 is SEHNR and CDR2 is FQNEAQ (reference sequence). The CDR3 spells CASSFSSGGYNEQYF. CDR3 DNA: TGTGCCAGCAGCTTCTCTAGCGGGGGCTACAATGAGCAGTACTTC.

CDR3: CASSSGPGALVETQYF. The CDR3 region has the DNA TGCGCCAGCAGCTCAGGACCGGGAGCTTTAGTAGAGACCCAGTACTTC. The V and J genes are TRBV5-1 and TRBJ2-5; D perhaps matches TRBD2 (6 bases). CDR1 is SGHRS, CDR2 YFSETQ, per germline. This CDR3 comprises 16 residues. The germline V and J ends were trimmed by 3 bases and 4 bases, with 19 bases remaining between them. Combining the CDR3 with reference TRBV5-1 and TRBJ2-5 gives the whole variable domain KAGVTQTPRYLIKTRGQQVTLSCSPISGHRSVSWYQQTPGQGLQFLFEYFSETQRNKGNFPGRFSGRQFSNSRSEMNVSTLELGDSALYLCASSSGPGALVETQYFGPGTRLLVL.

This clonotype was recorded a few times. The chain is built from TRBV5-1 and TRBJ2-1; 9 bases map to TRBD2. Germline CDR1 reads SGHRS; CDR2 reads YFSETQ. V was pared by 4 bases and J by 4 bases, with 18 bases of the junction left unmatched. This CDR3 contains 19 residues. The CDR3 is CASSPRLAASLIQYNEQFF. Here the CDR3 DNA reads TGCGCCAGCAGCCCTAGACTAGCGGCGTCCCTGATCCAATACAATGAGCAGTTCTTC. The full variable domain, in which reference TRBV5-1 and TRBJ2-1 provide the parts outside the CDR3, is KAGVTQTPRYLIKTRGQQVTLSCSPISGHRSVSWYQQTPGQGLQFLFEYFSETQRNKGNFPGRFSGRQFSNSRSEMNVSTLELGDSALYLCASSPRLAASLIQYNEQFFGPGTRLTVL.

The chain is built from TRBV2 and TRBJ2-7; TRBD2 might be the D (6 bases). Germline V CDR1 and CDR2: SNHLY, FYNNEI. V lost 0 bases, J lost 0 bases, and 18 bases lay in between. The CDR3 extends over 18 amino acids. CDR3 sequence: CASSEAPPGAVSSYEQYF. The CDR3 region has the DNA TGTGCCAGCAGTGAAGCTCCCCCGGGAGCGGTCAGCTCCTACGAGCAGTACTTC.

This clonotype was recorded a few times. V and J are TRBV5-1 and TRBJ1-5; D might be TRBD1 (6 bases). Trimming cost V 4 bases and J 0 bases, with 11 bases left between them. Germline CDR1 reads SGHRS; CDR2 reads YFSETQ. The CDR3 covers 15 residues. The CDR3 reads CASSRDNNSNQPQHF. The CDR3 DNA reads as TGCGCCAGCAGCCGGGACAACAATAGCAATCAGCCCCAGCATTTT.

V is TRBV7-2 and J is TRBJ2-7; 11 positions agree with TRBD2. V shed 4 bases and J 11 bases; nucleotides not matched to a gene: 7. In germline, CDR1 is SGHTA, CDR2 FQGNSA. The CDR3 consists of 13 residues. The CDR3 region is CASSSSLAGGKYF. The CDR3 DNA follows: TGTGCCAGCAGCTCGTCCCTAGCGGGAGGCAAGTACTTC.

The CDR3: CSVYGSEGFAYNEQFF. In DNA form, the CDR3 reads TGCAGCGTTTACGGAAGTGAAGGGTTTGCCTACAATGAGCAGTTCTTC. This chain uses TRBV29-1 with TRBJ2-1; D uncertain. V was clipped by 5 bases and J by 2 bases, with 19 bases between them. The CDR3 is 16 residues long. In germline, CDR1 is SQVTM, CDR2 ANQGSEA.

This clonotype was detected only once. CDR3 in DNA: TGTGCCAGCAGGGTGTTTGTCGGGACAGGATTCCAAGAGACCCAGTACTTC. As protein: CASRVFVGTGFQETQYF. This chain connects TRBV2 to TRBJ2-5, with 8 bases aligning to TRBD1. The CDR3 sequence is 17 residues long. CDR1 is SNHLY and CDR2 is FYNNEI in the germline V gene. Trimming took 6 bases from V and 1 from J; bases not matched to a gene: 13. The full variable domain, in which reference TRBV2 and TRBJ2-5 provide the parts outside the CDR3, is EPEVTQTPSHQVTQMGQEVILRCVPISNHLYFYWYRQILGQKVEFLVSFYNNEISEKSEIFDDQFSVERPDGSNFTLKIRSTKLEDSAMYFCASRVFVGTGFQETQYFGPGTRLLVL.

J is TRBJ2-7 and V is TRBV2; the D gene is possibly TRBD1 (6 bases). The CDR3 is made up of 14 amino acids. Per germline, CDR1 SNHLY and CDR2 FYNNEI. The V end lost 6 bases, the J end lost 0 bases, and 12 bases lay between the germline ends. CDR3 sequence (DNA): TGTGCCAGCAGAGAACAGGGCCCCTCCTACGAGCAGTACTTC. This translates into CASREQGPSYEQYF. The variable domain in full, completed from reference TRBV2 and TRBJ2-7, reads EPEVTQTPSHQVTQMGQEVILRCVPISNHLYFYWYRQILGQKVEFLVSFYNNEISEKSEIFDDQFSVERPDGSNFTLKIRSTKLEDSAMYFCASREQGPSYEQYFGPGTRLTVT.

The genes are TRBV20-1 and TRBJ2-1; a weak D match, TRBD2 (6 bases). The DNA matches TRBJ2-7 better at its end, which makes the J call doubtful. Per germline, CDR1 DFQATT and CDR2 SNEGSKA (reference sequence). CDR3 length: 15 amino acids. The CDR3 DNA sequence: TGCAGTGCTGCGCGGGGTAGCAGCTCCTACAATGAGCAGTACTTC. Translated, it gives CSAARGSSSYNEQYF.

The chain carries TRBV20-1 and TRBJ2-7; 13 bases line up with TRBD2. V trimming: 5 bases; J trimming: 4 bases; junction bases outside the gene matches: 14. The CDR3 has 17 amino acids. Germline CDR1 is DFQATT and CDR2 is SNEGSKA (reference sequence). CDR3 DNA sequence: TGCAGTGCTTGCAGGACTAGCGGGGGAGGGCCTAGGTACGAGCAGTACTTC. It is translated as CSACRTSGGGPRYEQYF.

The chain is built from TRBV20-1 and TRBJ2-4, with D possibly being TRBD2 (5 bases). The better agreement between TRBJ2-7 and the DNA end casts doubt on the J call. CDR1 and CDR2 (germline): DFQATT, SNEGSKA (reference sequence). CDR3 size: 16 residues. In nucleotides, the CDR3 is TGCAGTGCTAGATCACTATCTAGCTGGAATTCCTACGAGCAGTACTTC. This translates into CSARSLSSWNSYEQYF.

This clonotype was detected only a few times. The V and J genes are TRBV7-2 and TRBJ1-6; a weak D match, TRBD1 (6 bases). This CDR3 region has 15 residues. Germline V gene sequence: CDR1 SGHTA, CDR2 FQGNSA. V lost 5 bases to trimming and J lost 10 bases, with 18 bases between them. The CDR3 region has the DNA TGTGCCAGCAGCCCGGAGGGGCCGGGGGGCTCACCCCTCCACTTT. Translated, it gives CASSPEGPGGSPLHF.

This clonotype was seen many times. The CDR3 sequence: CASSVGLAGSEQYF. CDR3 sequence (DNA): TGTGCCAGCAGCGTAGGCCTAGCGGGATCCGAGCAGTACTTC. This chain joins TRBV9 and TRBJ2-7; TRBD2 agrees at 9 bases. The CDR3 covers 14 residues. With V trimmed by 0 bases and J by 6 bases, 4 bases remained unmatched. The V gene's germline CDR1 is SGDLS and CDR2 YYNGEE.

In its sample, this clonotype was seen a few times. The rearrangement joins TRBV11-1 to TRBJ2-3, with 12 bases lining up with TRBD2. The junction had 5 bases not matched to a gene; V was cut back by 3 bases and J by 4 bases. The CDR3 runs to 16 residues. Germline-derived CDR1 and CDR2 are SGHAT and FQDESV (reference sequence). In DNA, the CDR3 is TGTGCCAGCAGCTTTCGACTAGCGGGAGTGTCAGATACGCAGTATTTT. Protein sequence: CASSFRLAGVSDTQYF.

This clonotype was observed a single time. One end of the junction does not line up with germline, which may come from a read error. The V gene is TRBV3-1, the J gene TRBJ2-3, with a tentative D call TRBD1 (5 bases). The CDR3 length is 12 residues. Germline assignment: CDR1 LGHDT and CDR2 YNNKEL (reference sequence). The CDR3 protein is CASSRTTGTQYF. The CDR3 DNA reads TGTGCCAGCAGCAGAACAACAGGTACGCAGTATTTT.

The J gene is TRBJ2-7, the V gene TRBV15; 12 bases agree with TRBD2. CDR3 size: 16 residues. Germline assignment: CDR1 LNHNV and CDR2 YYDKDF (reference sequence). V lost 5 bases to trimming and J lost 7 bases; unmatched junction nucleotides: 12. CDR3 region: CATSGRLAGDNNEQYF. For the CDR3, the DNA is TGTGCCACCAGCGGGAGACTAGCGGGAGACAACAATGAGCAGTACTTC.

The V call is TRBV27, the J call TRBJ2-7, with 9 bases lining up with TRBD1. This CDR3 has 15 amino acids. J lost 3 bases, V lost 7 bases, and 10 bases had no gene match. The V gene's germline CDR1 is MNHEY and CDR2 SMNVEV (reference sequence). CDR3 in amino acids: CASNTITGQGYEQYF. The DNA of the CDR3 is TGTGCCAGCAACACCATCACGGGACAGGGCTACGAGCAGTACTTC.

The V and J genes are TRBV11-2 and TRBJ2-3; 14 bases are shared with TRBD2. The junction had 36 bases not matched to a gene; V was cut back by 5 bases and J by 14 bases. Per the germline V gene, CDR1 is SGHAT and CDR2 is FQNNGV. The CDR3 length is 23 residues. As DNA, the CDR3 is TGTGCCAGCAGCCTGACGCCTAGAACAGGGACTAGCGGGAGCGGTCAGTTGCACAGATACGCGTATTTT. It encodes CASSLTPRTGTSGSGQLHRYAYF.

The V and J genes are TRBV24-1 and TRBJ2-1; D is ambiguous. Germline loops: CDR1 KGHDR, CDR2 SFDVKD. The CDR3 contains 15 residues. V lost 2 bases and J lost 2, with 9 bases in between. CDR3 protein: CATSDYTDPYNEQFF. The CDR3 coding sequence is TGTGCCACCAGTGATTACACTGACCCCTACAATGAGCAGTTCTTC.

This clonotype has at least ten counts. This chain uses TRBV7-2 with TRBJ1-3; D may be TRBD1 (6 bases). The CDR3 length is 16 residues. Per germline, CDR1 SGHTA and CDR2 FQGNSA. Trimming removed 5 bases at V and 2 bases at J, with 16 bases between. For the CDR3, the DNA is TGTGCCAGCAGCCCGGGACACCCAGAGGCTGGAAACACCATATATTTT. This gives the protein CASSPGHPEAGNTIYF.

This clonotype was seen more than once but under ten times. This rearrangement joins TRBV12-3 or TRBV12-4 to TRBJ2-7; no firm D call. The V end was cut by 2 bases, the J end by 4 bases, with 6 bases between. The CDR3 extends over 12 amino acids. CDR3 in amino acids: CASSLNKYEQYF. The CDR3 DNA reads TGTGCCAGCAGTTTAAACAAATACGAGCAGTACTTC.

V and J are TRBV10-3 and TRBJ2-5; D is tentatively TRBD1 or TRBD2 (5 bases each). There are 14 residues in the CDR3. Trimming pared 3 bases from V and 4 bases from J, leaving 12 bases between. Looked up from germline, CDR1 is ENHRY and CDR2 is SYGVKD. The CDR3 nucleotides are TGTGCCATCAGTGAAGGGTGGGGGAGAGAGACCCAGTACTTC. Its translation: CAISEGWGRETQYF.

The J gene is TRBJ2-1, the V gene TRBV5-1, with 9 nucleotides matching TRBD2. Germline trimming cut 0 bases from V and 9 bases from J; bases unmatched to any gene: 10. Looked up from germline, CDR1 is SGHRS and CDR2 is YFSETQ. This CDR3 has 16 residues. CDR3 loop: CASSLGASGTPGEQFF. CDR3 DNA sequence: TGCGCCAGCAGCTTGGGTGCTAGCGGGACCCCGGGTGAGCAGTTCTTC.